This T cell receptor (beta chain) was sequenced for a study of cytomegalovirus exposure and HLA in healthy donors. Germline V gene sequence: CDR1 MNHEY, CDR2 SVGAGI. CDR3 length: 14 amino acids. It was with 60 Vbeta and 13 Jbeta primers that the PCR ran. Measured with immunoSEQ multiplex PCR; TCRdb has only the in-frame clones, and not every one. Of approximately 35,000 clones in the sample, 70% to 85% were seen once. With respect to this clone: An end of the junction differs from the germline gene, which may be a read error.

Sequencing input: PBMCs. The J gene is TRBJ1-2, the V gene TRBV6-5; TRBD1 is a possible D gene (6 bases). The clonotype originates from a woman aged 18-30 years in good health and CMV-seronegative. CDR3 region: CASSPTRDNYGYPF. The DNA for the CDR3 is TGTGCCAGCAGTCCGACAAGGGACAACTATGGCTACCCCTTC.